The 14 T cell receptor beta chains in this list originate from one sample, sequenced in a study of blood T cell repertoires in COVID-19. Sequencing was performed with immunoSEQ multiplex PCR; in TCRdb, only in-frame clones are kept and a portion is missing. Of 150,000 or so clones in the sample, around 86% are singletons; the top ten hold approximately 6.1%. Sequenced: peripheral blood. The receptors originated from an elderly man with acute or convalescent COVID-19.

This chain joins TRBV27 and TRBJ1-4; 8 bases align to TRBD1. Per germline, CDR1 MNHEY and CDR2 SMNVEV (reference sequence). V shed 5 bases, J shed 0 bases, and the junction held 8 bases outside the gene matches. The CDR3 is made up of 17 amino acids. In DNA, the CDR3 is TGTGCCAGCAGTCCTAGGACAGGGCCCGCAACTAATGAAAAACTGTTTTTT. The encoded protein is CASSPRTGPATNEKLFF.

Written as DNA, the CDR3 is TGCGCCAGCAGCCAAGCGGCTCAGGGGGGCTATGGCTACACCTTC. This sequence encodes CASSQAAQGGYGYTF. This chain joins TRBV4-1 and TRBJ1-2; 7 bases are a match to TRBD1. Trimming removed 1 base from V and 4 bases from J; junction bases left unmatched: 6. The CDR3 is made up of 15 amino acids. Germline values: CDR1 MGHRA, CDR2 YSYEKL.

The chain employs TRBV30 and TRBJ1-3; no reliable D call. Germline CDR1 and CDR2: GTSNPN and SVGIG (reference sequence). The CDR3 is 14 residues long. Trimming shortened V by 2 bases and J by 0 bases, and 8 bases separated the two germline ends. This CDR3 is CAWSIPSSGNTIYF. CDR3 nucleotide sequence: TGTGCCTGGAGTATTCCGAGCTCTGGAAACACCATATATTTT. The entire variable domain, with the rest obtained from reference TRBV30 and TRBJ1-3, is as follows: SQTIHQWPATLVQPVGSPLSLECTVEGTSNPNLYWYRQAAGRGLQLLFYSVGIGQISSEVPQNLSASRPQDRQFILSSKKLLLSDSGFYLCAWSIPSSGNTIYFGEGSWLTVV.

The V call is TRBV28, the J call TRBJ2-3; 7 bases map to TRBD1. Germline V gene data show CDR1 as MDHEN and CDR2 as SYDVKM. There are 15 residues in the CDR3. V trimming: 5 bases; J trimming: 2 bases; junction bases outside the gene matches: 7. CDR3 residues: CASSQRQGFTDTQYF. CDR3 coding DNA: TGTGCCAGCAGTCAACGACAGGGTTTCACAGATACGCAGTATTTT. The variable domain in full, with the rest retrieved from reference TRBV28 and TRBJ2-3, is DVKVTQSSRYLVKRTGEKVFLECVQDMDHENMFWYRQDPGLGLRLIYFSYDVKMKEKGDIPEGYSVSREKKERFSLILESASTNQTSMYLCASSQRQGFTDTQYFGPGTRLTVL.

The chain couples TRBV6-5 to TRBJ1-1; D possibly corresponds to TRBD1 (6 bases). Germline CDR1 MNHEY, CDR2 SVGAGI. The V end was cut by 7 bases, the J end by 8 bases, with 20 bases between. There are 14 residues in the CDR3. CDR3 residues: CASIVGAASMEAFF. DNA of the CDR3: TGTGCCAGCATAGTGGGGGCCGCAAGCATGGAAGCTTTCTTT.

This chain joins TRBV29-1 and TRBJ1-3, with D possibly being TRBD1 (5 bases). Trimming shortened V by 3 bases and J by 1 base, and 13 bases separated the two germline ends. The germline V gene encodes CDR1 SQVTM and CDR2 ANQGSEA. CDR3 length equals 15 residues. CDR3 sequence: CSVDRLPGSGNTIYF. CDR3 sequence (DNA): TGCAGCGTTGACCGATTACCAGGGTCTGGAAACACCATATATTTT.

This chain connects TRBV7-8 to TRBJ2-2, with TRBD2 identical over 11 bases. Trimming cost V 6 bases and J 6 bases; bases outside gene matches: 9. The germline gives CDR1 SGHVS, CDR2 FQNEAQ. The CDR3 has 16 residues. The CDR3 bases are TGTGCCAGCAGAACTAGCGGGAGAGGCGGCGCCGGGGAGCTGTTTTTT. Its translation: CASRTSGRGGAGELFF.

The rearrangement links TRBV5-1 to TRBJ1-4, with TRBD1 as a possible D gene (5 bases). Germline V gene lookup returns CDR1 SGHRS and CDR2 YFSETQ. V shed 1 base and J shed 5 bases, with 9 bases lying between them. The length of the CDR3 is 14 residues. The CDR3 coding sequence is TGCGCCAGCAGCTTGCCAGGGCCGAATGAAAAACTGTTTTTT. Protein: CASSLPGPNEKLFF.

The rearrangement links TRBV3-1 (or the pseudogene TRBV3-2) to TRBJ1-1, with TRBD1 as a possible D gene (6 bases). Trimming took 5 bases from V and 4 from J, leaving 17 bases between them. CDR3 size: 15 residues. Germline-derived CDR1 and CDR2 are LGHDT and YNNKEL (reference sequence). CDR3 sequence (DNA): TGTGCCAGCAGCGTTACCCAAACAGGGAGCACTGAAGCTTTCTTT. Residues: CASSVTQTGSTEAFF.

The chain carries TRBV6-6 and TRBJ1-1, with TRBD1 identical over 8 bases. V was clipped by 2 bases and J by 4 bases; unmatched bases: 3. Per the germline V gene, CDR1 is MNHNY and CDR2 is SVGAGI (reference sequence). CDR3 length equals 14 residues. The CDR3 DNA follows: TGTGCCAGCAGTTACCGACAGGGGACCACTGAAGCTTTCTTT. Translated, it gives CASSYRQGTTEAFF.

DNA for the CDR3: TGCGCCAGCAGCCCATTAACAGGGGGTCTCGGAGAGACCCAGTACTTC. It encodes CASSPLTGGLGETQYF. This chain connects TRBV5-1 to TRBJ2-5; 8 nucleotides align to TRBD1. CDR1 and CDR2 from the germline V gene are SGHRS and YFSETQ. This CDR3 is built from 16 residues. Losses at the gene ends were 4 bases for V and 4 bases for J; bases not matched to a gene: 12.

This chain uses TRBV19 with TRBJ2-5; TRBD1 agrees at 9 bases. The CDR3 has 16 amino acids. The V segment lost 4 bases and the J segment 5 bases; nucleotides outside the gene matches: 11. CDR1 LNHDA and CDR2 SQIVND come from the germline V gene (reference sequence). DNA of the CDR3: TGTGCCAGTAGTAGAGGGAGACAGGGGGTTCGGGAGACCCAGTACTTC. This encodes CASSRGRQGVRETQYF.

The CDR3 sequence: CASSIASGAYNEQFF. The DNA of the CDR3 is TGTGCCAGTAGTATCGCGAGCGGGGCCTACAATGAGCAGTTCTTC. The V gene is TRBV19, the J gene TRBJ2-1, with 7 bases fitting TRBD2. Germline lookup yields CDR1 LNHDA and CDR2 SQIVND (reference sequence). The CDR3 runs to 15 residues. V was clipped by 3 bases and J by 2 bases; unmatched bases: 4.

Only one count was recorded for this clone. The rearrangement joins TRBV18 to TRBJ2-1; TRBD2 matches 15 bases. CDR1 KGHSH and CDR2 LQKENI come from the germline V gene. The J segment lost 0 bases and the V segment lost 1 base, leaving 4 bases of the junction unmatched. The CDR3 runs to 19 residues. The CDR3 region has the DNA TGTGCCAGCTCACCACAAGGGACTAGCGGGGGGAGCTCCTACAATGAGCAGTTCTTC. It is translated as CASSPQGTSGGSSYNEQFF.